This TCR beta chain was sequenced during a study of T cell repertoires in cytomegalovirus infection. Overall study findings and caveats: Cumulative frequency (of public TCR beta family members) identified carriers of CMV plus the relevant HLA. HLA-C-restricted CMV-specific TCR beta clonotypes were dominant in the ex vivo response.

One entry per CDR3 protein, called by TCRdb with MiXCR from the reads. Here the sample spans 600,000 to 800,000 distinct CDR3 sequences, about 24% being singletons. This clonotype showed up many times. Its cognate antigen is unknown. Sequenced input: CD8+ T cells from PBMCs. The clonotype was recovered from a human donor in good health (CMV status not recorded). Some clones in this sample may be carry-over from other donors' samples.

CDR3 region: CASSLATFREGAEAFF. CDR3 coding DNA: TGTGCCAGCAGCTTAGCTACCTTTAGGGAAGGCGCTGAAGCTTTCTTT. The chain is built from TRBV7-2 and TRBJ1-1; D call uncertain. Trimming took off 0 bases at V and 6 bases at J, with 17 bases between the two ends. CDR3 size: 16 residues. The germline V gene has CDR1 SGHTA and CDR2 FQGNSA.